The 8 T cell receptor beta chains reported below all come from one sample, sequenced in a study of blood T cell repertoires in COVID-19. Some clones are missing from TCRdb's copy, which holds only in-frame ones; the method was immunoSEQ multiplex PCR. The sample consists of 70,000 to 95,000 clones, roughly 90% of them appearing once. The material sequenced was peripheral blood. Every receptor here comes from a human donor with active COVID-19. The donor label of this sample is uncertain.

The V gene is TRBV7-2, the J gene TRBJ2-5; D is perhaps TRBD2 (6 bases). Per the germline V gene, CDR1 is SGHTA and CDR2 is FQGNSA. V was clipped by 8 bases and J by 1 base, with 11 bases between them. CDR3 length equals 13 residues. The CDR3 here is CASGWDFQETQYF. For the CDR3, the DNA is TGTGCCAGCGGTTGGGACTTCCAAGAGACCCAGTACTTC.

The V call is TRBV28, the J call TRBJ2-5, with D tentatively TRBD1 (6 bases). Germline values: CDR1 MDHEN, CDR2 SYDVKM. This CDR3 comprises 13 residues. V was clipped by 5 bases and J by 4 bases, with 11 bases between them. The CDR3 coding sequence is TGTGCCAGCAGTGGACAGTGGGGAGAGACCCAGTACTTC. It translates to CASSGQWGETQYF.

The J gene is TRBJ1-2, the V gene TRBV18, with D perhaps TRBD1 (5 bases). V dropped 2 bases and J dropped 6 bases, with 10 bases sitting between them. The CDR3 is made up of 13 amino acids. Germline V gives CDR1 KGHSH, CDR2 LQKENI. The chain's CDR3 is CASSPDSFNGYTF. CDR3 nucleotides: TGTGCCAGCTCACCAGACAGTTTCAATGGCTACACCTTC.

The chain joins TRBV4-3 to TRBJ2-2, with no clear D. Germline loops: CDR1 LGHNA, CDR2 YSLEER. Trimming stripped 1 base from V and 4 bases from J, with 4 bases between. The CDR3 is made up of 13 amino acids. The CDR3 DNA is TGCGCCAGCAGCCAAGCACTCACCGGGGAGCTGTTTTTT. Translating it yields CASSQALTGELFF.

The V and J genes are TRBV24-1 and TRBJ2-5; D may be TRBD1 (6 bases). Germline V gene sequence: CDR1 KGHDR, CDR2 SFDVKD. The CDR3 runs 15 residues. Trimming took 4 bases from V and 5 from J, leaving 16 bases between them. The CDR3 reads CATSDPDRYGETQYF. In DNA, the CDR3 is TGTGCCACCAGTGACCCTGACAGGTACGGGGAGACCCAGTACTTC.

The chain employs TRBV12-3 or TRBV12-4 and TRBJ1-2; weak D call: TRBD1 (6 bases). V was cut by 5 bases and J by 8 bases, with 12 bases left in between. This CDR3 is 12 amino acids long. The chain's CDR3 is CASSPIRGGYTF. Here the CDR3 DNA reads TGTGCCAGCAGTCCAATCAGGGGCGGCTACACCTTC.

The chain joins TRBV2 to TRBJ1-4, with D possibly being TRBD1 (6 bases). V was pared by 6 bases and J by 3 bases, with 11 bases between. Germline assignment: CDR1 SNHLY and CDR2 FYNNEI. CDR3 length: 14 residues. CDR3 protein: CASRAGVANEKLFF. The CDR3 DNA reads TGTGCCAGCAGGGCAGGGGTTGCTAATGAAAAACTGTTTTTT.

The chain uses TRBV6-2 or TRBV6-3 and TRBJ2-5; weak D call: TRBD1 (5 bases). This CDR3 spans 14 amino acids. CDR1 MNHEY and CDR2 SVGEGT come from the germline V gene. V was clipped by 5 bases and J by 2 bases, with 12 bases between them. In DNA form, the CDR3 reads TGTGCCAGCAGTAAGGGGTCGCCTCAAGAGACCCAGTACTTC. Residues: CASSKGSPQETQYF.